This T cell receptor beta chain was found in a study of PD-1 blockade in classical Hodgkin lymphoma. Across the whole study: Patients were infused with nivolumab 3 mg/kg every 2 weeks.

Germline trimming cut 4 bases from V and 3 bases from J; bases unmatched to any gene: 1. The CDR3 sequence is 13 residues long. Germline lookup yields CDR1 MNHNS and CDR2 SASEGT. Study-level findings and limits: A reduction in baseline TCR diversity was reportedly seen in newly diagnosed patients relative to healthy donors. Diversity similar to that of newly diagnosed patients was seen at baseline in complete responders.

For this clone: Its antigen is unidentified.

Each patient's relapse followed autologous stem cell transplantation, and brentuximab vedotin exposure varied. Generated by immunoSEQ multiplex PCR, the TCRdb table keeps only in-frame clones and is missing some. Of more than 30,000 clones in the sample, roughly four fifths were seen once. The source was peripheral blood mononuclear cells (PBMCs), collected at baseline. V is TRBV6-1 and J is TRBJ1-2, with 8 bases that match TRBD1. The sequence was collected from a human donor with classical Hodgkin lymphoma. Here the CDR3 reads CASSATGDYGYTF. The CDR3 DNA sequence: TGTGCCAGCAGTGCGACAGGGGACTATGGCTACACCTTC.